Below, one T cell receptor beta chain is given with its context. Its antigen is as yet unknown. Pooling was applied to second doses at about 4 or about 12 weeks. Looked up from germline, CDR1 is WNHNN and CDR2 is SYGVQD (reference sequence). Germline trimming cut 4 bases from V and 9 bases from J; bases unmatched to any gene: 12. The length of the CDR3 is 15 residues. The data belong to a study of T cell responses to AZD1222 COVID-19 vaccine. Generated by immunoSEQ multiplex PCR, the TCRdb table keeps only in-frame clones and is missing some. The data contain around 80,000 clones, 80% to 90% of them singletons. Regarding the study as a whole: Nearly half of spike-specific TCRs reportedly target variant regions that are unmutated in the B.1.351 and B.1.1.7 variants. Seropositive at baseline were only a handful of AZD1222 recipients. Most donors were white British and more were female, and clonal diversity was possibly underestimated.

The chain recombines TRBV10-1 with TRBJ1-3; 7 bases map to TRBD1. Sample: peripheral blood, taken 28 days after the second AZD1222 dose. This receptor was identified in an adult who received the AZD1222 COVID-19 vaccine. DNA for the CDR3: TGCGCCAGCAGTGGGGTCGGGACAGCTCGACCCACCATATATTTT. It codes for CASSGVGTARPTIYF.